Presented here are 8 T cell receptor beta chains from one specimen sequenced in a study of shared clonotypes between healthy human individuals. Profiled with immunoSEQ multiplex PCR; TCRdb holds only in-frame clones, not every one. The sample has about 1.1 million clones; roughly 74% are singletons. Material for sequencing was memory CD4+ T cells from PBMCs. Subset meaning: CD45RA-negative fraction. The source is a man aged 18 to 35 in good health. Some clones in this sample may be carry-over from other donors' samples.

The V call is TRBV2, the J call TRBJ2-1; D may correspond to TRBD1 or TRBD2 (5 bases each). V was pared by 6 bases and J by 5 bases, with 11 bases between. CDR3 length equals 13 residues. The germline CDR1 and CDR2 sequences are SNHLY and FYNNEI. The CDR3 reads CASRRDHNNEQFF. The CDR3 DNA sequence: TGTGCCAGCAGACGGGACCACAACAATGAGCAGTTCTTC.

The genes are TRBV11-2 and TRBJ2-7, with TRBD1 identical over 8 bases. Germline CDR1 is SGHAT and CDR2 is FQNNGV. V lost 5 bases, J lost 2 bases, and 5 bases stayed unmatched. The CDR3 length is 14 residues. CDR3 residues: CASSHTGGPYEQYF. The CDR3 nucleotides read TGTGCCAGCAGCCACACAGGGGGTCCCTACGAGCAGTACTTC.

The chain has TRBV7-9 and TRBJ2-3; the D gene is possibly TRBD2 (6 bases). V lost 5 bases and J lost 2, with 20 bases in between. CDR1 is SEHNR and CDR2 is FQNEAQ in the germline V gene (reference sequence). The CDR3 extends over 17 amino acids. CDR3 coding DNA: TGTGCCAGCAGCCGTGTCCCGGTGGGACTTTTCACAGATACGCAGTATTTT. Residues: CASSRVPVGLFTDTQYF.

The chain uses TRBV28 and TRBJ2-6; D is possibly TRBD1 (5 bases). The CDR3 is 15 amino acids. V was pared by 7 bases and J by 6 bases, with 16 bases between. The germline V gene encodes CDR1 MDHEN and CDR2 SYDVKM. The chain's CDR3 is CASTSGAPAANVLTF. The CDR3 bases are TGTGCCAGCACTTCTGGGGCCCCTGCGGCCAACGTCCTGACTTTC.

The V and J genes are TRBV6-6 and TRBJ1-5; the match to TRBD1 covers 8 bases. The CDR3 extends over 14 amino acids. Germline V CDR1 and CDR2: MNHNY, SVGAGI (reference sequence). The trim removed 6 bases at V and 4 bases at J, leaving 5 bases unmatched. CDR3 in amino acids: CASSPWTGNQPQHF. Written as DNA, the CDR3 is TGTGCCAGCAGCCCTTGGACAGGGAATCAGCCCCAGCATTTT.

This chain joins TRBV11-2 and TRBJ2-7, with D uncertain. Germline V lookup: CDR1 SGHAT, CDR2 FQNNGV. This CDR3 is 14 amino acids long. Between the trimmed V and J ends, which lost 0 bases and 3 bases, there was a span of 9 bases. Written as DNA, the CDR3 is TGTGCCAGCAGCTTAGAGGCCTTATACTACGAGCAGTACTTC. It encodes CASSLEALYYEQYF.

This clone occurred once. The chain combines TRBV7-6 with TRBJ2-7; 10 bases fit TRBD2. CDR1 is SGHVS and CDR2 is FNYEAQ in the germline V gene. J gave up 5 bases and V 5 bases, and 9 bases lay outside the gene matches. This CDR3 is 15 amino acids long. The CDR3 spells CASSLLAGAPNEQYF. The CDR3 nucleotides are TGTGCCAGCAGCCTTCTAGCGGGAGCCCCCAACGAGCAGTACTTC.

The CDR3 DNA follows: TGCGCCAGCAGTGAGGTCTGGGGCGAAGCCTACGAGCAGTACTTC. It is translated as CASSEVWGEAYEQYF. The chain couples TRBV10-1 to TRBJ2-7, with D possibly TRBD1 on 5 matching bases. Per the germline V gene, CDR1 is WNHNN and CDR2 is SYGVQD (reference sequence). This CDR3 is 15 amino acids long. V was clipped by 2 bases and J by 2 bases, with 13 bases between them.